Listed here are 13 T cell receptor beta chains from one sample, sequenced in a study of brain T cells in children with intractable seizures. Libraries were prepared by immunoSEQ multiplex PCR; TCRdb keeps only in-frame clonotypes and omits some of them. The sample lists 88,000 or so clones, around 91% occurring once. Source: peripheral blood, taken at surgery. The origin of the receptors is a girl aged 2-10 years with Rasmussen encephalitis and intractable seizures.

The rearrangement joins TRBV9 to TRBJ2-1, with 16 bases that match TRBD2. This CDR3 region has 19 residues. Germline V gene lookup returns CDR1 SGDLS and CDR2 YYNGEE. V lost 0 bases, J lost 2 bases, and 5 bases stayed unmatched. The CDR3 coding sequence is TGTGCCAGCAGCGTAGAAGGGACTAGCGGGAGGGCCCCCTACAATGAGCAGTTCTTC. Protein: CASSVEGTSGRAPYNEQFF.

The chain recombines TRBV2 with TRBJ2-4; D unresolved. CDR1 SNHLY and CDR2 FYNNEI come from the germline V gene. CDR3 length: 11 residues. Between the trimmed V and J ends, which lost 4 bases and 8 bases, there was a span of 6 bases. Written as DNA, the CDR3 is TGTGCCAGCAGTGGGACGTACATTCAGTACTTC. This translates into CASSGTYIQYF.

V gene TRBV28 combines with J gene TRBJ1-1; possibly TRBD1 for D (5 bases). Trimming removed 3 bases at V and 4 bases at J, with 12 bases between. The CDR3 runs 14 residues. The V gene's germline CDR1 is MDHEN and CDR2 SYDVKM. The CDR3 reads CASSFLGTSTEAFF. The CDR3 nucleotides are TGTGCCAGCAGTTTTTTGGGGACGAGCACTGAAGCTTTCTTT.

The chain recombines TRBV30 with TRBJ2-1; 12 bases match TRBD2. CDR3 length: 20 residues. V was clipped by 3 bases and J by 1 base; unmatched bases: 16. Looked up from germline, CDR1 is GTSNPN and CDR2 is SVGIG (reference sequence). This chain's CDR3 is CAWSPIPLAGGPYSYNEQFF. DNA of the CDR3: TGTGCCTGGAGCCCAATCCCGCTAGCGGGGGGGCCCTATTCCTACAATGAGCAGTTCTTC.

The chain employs TRBV18 and TRBJ1-2; no firm D call. The V end was cut by 4 bases, the J end by 0 bases, with 9 bases between. The CDR3 sequence is 14 residues long. The germline V gene encodes CDR1 KGHSH and CDR2 LQKENI. The CDR3 DNA follows: TGTGCCAGCTCACTTTATGGGGCTAACTATGGCTACACCTTC. The encoded protein is CASSLYGANYGYTF.

The V gene is TRBV7-6, the J gene TRBJ2-2; D is ambiguous. Trimming took off 2 bases at V and 4 bases at J, with 2 bases between the two ends. The V gene's germline CDR1 is SGHVS and CDR2 FNYEAQ. The CDR3 contains 12 residues. The CDR3 protein is CASSLFTGELFF. CDR3 bases: TGTGCCAGCAGCTTATTCACCGGGGAGCTGTTTTTT.

A few counts support this clone. This sequence joins TRBV5-1 and TRBJ2-7; 7 bases are a match to TRBD1. This CDR3 has 13 amino acids. From germline, CDR1 is SGHRS and CDR2 YFSETQ. The V segment lost 4 bases and the J segment 6 bases; nucleotides outside the gene matches: 7. Here the CDR3 reads CASSGGQVGEQYF. Written as DNA, the CDR3 is TGCGCCAGCAGCGGTGGACAGGTCGGCGAGCAGTACTTC.

The V gene is TRBV13, the J gene TRBJ2-3, with D perhaps matching TRBD2 (5 bases). The CDR3 sequence is 13 residues long. V was clipped by 8 bases and J by 3 bases, with 12 bases between them. The V gene's germline CDR1 is PRHDT and CDR2 FYEKMQ (reference sequence). The CDR3 DNA follows: TGTGCCAGCTGGAGGATAAGGACAGATACGCAGTATTTT. Translated, it gives CASWRIRTDTQYF.

The chain joins TRBV19 to TRBJ2-3; 12 nucleotides match TRBD2. The CDR3 is 16 residues long. The germline gives CDR1 LNHDA, CDR2 SQIVND (reference sequence). V shed 5 bases, J shed 1 base, and the junction held 4 bases outside the gene matches. The DNA of the CDR3 is TGTGCCAGTAGTGCACGACTAGCGGGAGGCACAGATACGCAGTATTTT. It specifies CASSARLAGGTDTQYF.

This rearrangement joins TRBV23-1 to TRBJ2-2; 9 bases are shared with TRBD1. TRBV23-1 is reported as an ORF; its role is uncertain. J gave up 2 bases and V 6 bases, and 7 bases lay outside the gene matches. This CDR3 region has 16 residues. The CDR3 protein is CASSPNRGPNTGELFF. Here the CDR3 DNA reads TGCGCCAGCAGCCCAAACAGGGGGCCTAACACCGGGGAGCTGTTTTTT.

This sequence joins TRBV7-9 and TRBJ2-3, with 9 bases lining up with TRBD2. Trimming cost V 4 bases and J 6 bases; bases outside gene matches: 11. This CDR3 region has 16 residues. Germline V gene sequence: CDR1 SEHNR, CDR2 FQNEAQ (reference sequence). The CDR3 region has the DNA TGTGCCAGCAGCTATCCGACTAGCGGTGATTACGATACGCAGTATTTT. It translates to CASSYPTSGDYDTQYF.

This chain links TRBV3-1 (or the pseudogene TRBV3-2) with TRBJ1-3, with a possible D match to TRBD1 (5 bases). The CDR3 totals 14 residues. Germline lookup yields CDR1 LGHDT and CDR2 YNNKEL (reference sequence). V was cut by 1 base and J by 5 bases, with 9 bases left in between. The CDR3 bases are TGTGCCAGCAGCCAAGGTATGGGGCGAAACACCATATATTTT. Translated, it gives CASSQGMGRNTIYF.

V usage is TRBV30 and J usage is TRBJ1-2, with a weak D call TRBD1 (6 bases). Germline V lookup: CDR1 GTSNPN, CDR2 SVGIG (reference sequence). V lost 8 bases and J 3 bases, leaving 16 bases between the germline ends. The CDR3 extends over 13 amino acids. The CDR3: CAAPLRGHYGYTF. CDR3 DNA: TGTGCCGCCCCACTCAGGGGCCACTATGGCTACACCTTC.